What follows describes a single TCR beta chain. What it recognizes is unknown. Each CDR3 protein is one row after TCRdb ran MiXCR on the 5' RACE reads. The sample lists roughly 340,000 distinct CDR3 sequences, about 28% occurring once. Trimming shortened V by 4 bases and J by 0 bases, and 16 bases separated the two germline ends. Germline CDR1 and CDR2: DFQATT and SNEGSKA (reference sequence). The CDR3 contains 16 residues. The data belong to a study of identical twins' blood T cells. As for the study in general: Around 50 million reads came from 12 libraries, six alpha, six beta.

General study findings and limits: Twin repertoire similarity may partly reflect shared environment.

V and J are TRBV20-1 and TRBJ1-5, with TRBD1 as a possible D gene (6 bases). Sequences were obtained from PBMCs. This receptor was identified in a woman aged 18-49 years in good health. The CDR3 loop reads CSAIRTDLYSNQPQHF. CDR3 nucleotide sequence: TGCAGTGCTATCCGGACAGATTTATATAGCAATCAGCCCCAGCATTTT.